This T cell receptor beta chain was recovered during a study of shared T cell receptors in the human thymus. Sequencing was performed with immunoSEQ multiplex PCR; in TCRdb, only in-frame clones are kept and a portion is missing. The sample yields hundreds of thousands of clones, around 89% seen once. The same sample was also used in a study of human thymus T cells. That report adds: Thymus pieces cut out during corrective heart surgery were the tissue that was used. Related research has reported that thymic repertoires overlap highly among unrelated individuals.

The receptor was isolated from a boy in the first two years of life with a congenital heart defect. Source material: thymocytes.

Here the CDR3 DNA reads TGCGCCAGCAGCTCGTACTCCCGCAGGGGGGACGAGCAGTACTTC. Protein product: CASSSYSRRGDEQYF. This sequence joins TRBV5-1 and TRBJ2-7, with D possibly matching TRBD1 (7 bases). CDR3 length: 15 residues. V was trimmed by 3 bases and J by 5 bases, leaving 18 bases between them. Germline CDR1 and CDR2: SGHRS and YFSETQ. Based on the CDR3 plus reference TRBV5-1 and TRBJ2-7, the full variable domain is KAGVTQTPRYLIKTRGQQVTLSCSPISGHRSVSWYQQTPGQGLQFLFEYFSETQRNKGNFPGRFSGRQFSNSRSEMNVSTLELGDSALYLCASSSYSRRGDEQYFGPGTRLTVT.